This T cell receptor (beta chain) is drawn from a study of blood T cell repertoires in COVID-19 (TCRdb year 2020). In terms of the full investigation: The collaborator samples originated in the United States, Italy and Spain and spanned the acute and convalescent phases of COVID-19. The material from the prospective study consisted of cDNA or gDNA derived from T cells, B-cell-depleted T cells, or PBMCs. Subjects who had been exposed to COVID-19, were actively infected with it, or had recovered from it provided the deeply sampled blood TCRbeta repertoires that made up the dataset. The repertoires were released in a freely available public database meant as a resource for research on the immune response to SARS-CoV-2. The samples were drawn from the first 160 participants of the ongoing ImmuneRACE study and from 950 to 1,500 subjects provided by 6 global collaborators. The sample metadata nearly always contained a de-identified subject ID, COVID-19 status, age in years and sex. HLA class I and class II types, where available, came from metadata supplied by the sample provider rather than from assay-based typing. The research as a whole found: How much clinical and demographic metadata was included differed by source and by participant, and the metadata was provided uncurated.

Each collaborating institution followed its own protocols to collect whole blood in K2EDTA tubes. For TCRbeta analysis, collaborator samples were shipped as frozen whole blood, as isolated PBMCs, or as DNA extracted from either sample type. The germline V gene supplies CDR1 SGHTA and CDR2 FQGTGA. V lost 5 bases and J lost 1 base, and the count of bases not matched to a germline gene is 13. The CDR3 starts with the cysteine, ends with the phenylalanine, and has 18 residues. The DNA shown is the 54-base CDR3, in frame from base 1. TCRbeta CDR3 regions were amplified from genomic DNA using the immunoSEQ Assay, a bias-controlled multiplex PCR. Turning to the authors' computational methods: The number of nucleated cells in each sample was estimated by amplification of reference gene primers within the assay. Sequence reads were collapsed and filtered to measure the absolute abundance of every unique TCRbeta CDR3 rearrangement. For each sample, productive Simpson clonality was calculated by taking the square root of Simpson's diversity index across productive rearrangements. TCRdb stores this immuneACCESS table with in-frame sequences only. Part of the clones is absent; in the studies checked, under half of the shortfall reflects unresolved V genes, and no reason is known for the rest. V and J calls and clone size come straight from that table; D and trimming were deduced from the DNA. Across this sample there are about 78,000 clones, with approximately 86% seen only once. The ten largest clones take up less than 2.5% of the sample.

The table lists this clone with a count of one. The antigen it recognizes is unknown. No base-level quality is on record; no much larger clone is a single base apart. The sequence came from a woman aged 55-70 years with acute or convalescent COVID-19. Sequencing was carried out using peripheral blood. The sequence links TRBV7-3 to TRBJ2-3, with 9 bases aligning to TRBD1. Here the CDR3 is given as CASSPGRSDRGGTDTQYF. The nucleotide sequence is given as TGTGCCAGCAGCCCAGGGCGGTCGGACAGGGGTGGCACAGATACGCAGTATTTT.